This entry lists 24 T cell receptor beta chains sequenced from one sample in a study of long-term antiretroviral therapy in people with HIV (dated by TCRdb to the early 2020s). The immunoSEQ hsTCRB v3.0 assay was used at survey level resolution to sequence the TRB variable region. TCRdb mirrors the immuneACCESS table, restricted to in-frame sequences. Some clones are absent from its copies; in checked studies, under half trace to an unresolved V gene, and the reason for the others is unknown. This sample gives 25,000 to 30,000 clones in total; about 85% of them show up just once. Roughly 9% of the sample belongs to the ten largest clones. The sample was unsorted PBMCs, taken less than 5 years after starting antiretroviral therapy. Receptors were obtained from a middle-aged man with HIV.

CDR3 region: CASSQASGVGNTEAFF. In nucleotides, the CDR3 is TGCGCCAGCAGCCAAGCGTCAGGGGTGGGGAACACTGAAGCTTTCTTT. V is TRBV4-1 and J is TRBJ1-1; tentative D call: TRBD1 (6 bases). In germline, CDR1 is MGHRA, CDR2 YSYEKL. The CDR3 runs to 16 residues. V was trimmed by 1 base and J by 1 base, leaving 13 bases between them.

This chain links TRBV19 with TRBJ2-7; 7 bases match TRBD2. CDR3 length equals 13 residues. CDR1 and CDR2 from the germline V gene are LNHDA and SQIVND (reference sequence). Losses at the gene ends were 5 bases for V and 4 bases for J; bases not matched to a gene: 5. The CDR3, as DNA: TGTGCCAGTAGTCCCGGGGGGATTTACGAGCAGTACTTC. As protein: CASSPGGIYEQYF.

The chain employs TRBV7-8 and TRBJ1-2; the D gene is possibly TRBD1 (5 bases). Germline V gives CDR1 SGHVS, CDR2 FQNEAQ. V lost 0 bases to trimming and J lost 4 bases, with 6 bases between them. The CDR3 loop spans 13 amino acids. As DNA, the CDR3 is TGTGCCAGCAGCTTAGCCGGGACCTATGGCTACACCTTC. It translates to CASSLAGTYGYTF.

The genes are TRBV18 and TRBJ1-3, with D possibly TRBD1 on 6 matching bases. The CDR3 totals 19 residues. The V and J ends lost 4 bases and 0 bases respectively, with 22 bases between them. Germline V gene lookup returns CDR1 KGHSH and CDR2 LQKENI. CDR3 nucleotide sequence: TGTGCCAGCTCACTCCTTAATCCGGGGGGCGCCAGCTCTGGAAACACCATATATTTT. It yields the protein CASSLLNPGGASSGNTIYF.

This chain uses TRBV7-7 with TRBJ2-2; D not certain. The CDR3 totals 13 residues. Per germline, CDR1 SSHAT and CDR2 FNYEAQ (reference sequence). The CDR3 nucleotides read TGTGCTAGCCCCGATTCGGCGAGTGGGGAGCTGTTTTTT. It encodes CASPDSASGELFF.

This sequence joins TRBV19 and TRBJ2-2; 11 bases align to TRBD2. The trim removed 10 bases at V and 0 bases at J, leaving 4 bases unmatched. The CDR3 covers 15 residues. Looked up from germline, CDR1 is LNHDA and CDR2 is SQIVND (reference sequence). CDR3 sequence (DNA): TGTGCCACCTCGACTAGCGGGACGAACACCGGGGAGCTGTTTTTT. Its translation is CATSTSGTNTGELFF.

The chain couples TRBV10-1 to TRBJ2-2; no clear D gene. This CDR3 is 17 amino acids long. The germline gives CDR1 WNHNN, CDR2 SYGVQD (reference sequence). Deletions cut 0 bases from V and 0 bases from J, with 11 bases between. This CDR3 reads CASSESKRSSNTGELFF. In DNA, the CDR3 is TGCGCCAGCAGTGAGTCGAAAAGGTCTTCGAACACCGGGGAGCTGTTTTTT.

The chain joins TRBV10-1 to TRBJ2-7, with D perhaps matching TRBD1 or TRBD2 (5 bases each). Between the trimmed V and J ends, which lost 6 bases and 6 bases, there was a span of 15 bases. CDR3 size: 13 residues. Germline CDR1 reads WNHNN; CDR2 reads SYGVQD (reference sequence). In DNA, the CDR3 is TGCGCCAGCAGGGAATCGGGGACCGGCGAGCAGTACTTC. Translated, it gives CASRESGTGEQYF.

The rearrangement uses TRBV2 and TRBJ1-4, with a weak D call TRBD1 (5 bases). Germline V gene sequence: CDR1 SNHLY, CDR2 FYNNEI. The CDR3 is 16 residues long. V was shortened by 6 bases and J by 5 bases, with 19 bases between the two germline ends. CDR3 residues: CASSEAIKAGNEKLFF. The CDR3 nucleotides are TGTGCCAGCAGCGAGGCGATCAAGGCAGGGAATGAAAAACTGTTTTTT.

CDR3 protein: CASSPPADHRDTEAFF. The CDR3, as DNA: TGTGCCAGCTCACCACCGGCAGACCACCGGGACACTGAAGCTTTCTTT. The gene calls are TRBV18 and TRBJ1-1; D is undetermined. Trimming removed 0 bases from V and 3 bases from J, with 14 bases in between. Per the germline V gene, CDR1 is KGHSH and CDR2 is LQKENI. The CDR3 contains 16 residues.

The V gene is TRBV9, the J gene TRBJ2-5, with D hard to call. V was clipped by 0 bases and J by 5 bases, with 5 bases between them. The germline gives CDR1 SGDLS, CDR2 YYNGEE. This CDR3 has 12 amino acids. Written as DNA, the CDR3 is TGTGCCAGCAGCGTAGTAGGTGAGACCCAGTACTTC. Protein: CASSVVGETQYF.

The chain combines TRBV15 with TRBJ2-1, with TRBD1 matching over 9 bases. The V gene's germline CDR1 is LNHNV and CDR2 YYDKDF (reference sequence). Trimming cost V 2 bases and J 5 bases; bases outside gene matches: 7. The CDR3 sequence is 16 residues long. Here the CDR3 reads CATSRIGQGTNNEQFF. The DNA of the CDR3 is TGTGCCACCAGCAGAATCGGACAGGGGACCAACAATGAGCAGTTCTTC.

The chain has TRBV13 and TRBJ1-2, with unresolved D. The V gene's germline CDR1 is PRHDT and CDR2 FYEKMQ (reference sequence). Trimming took 5 bases from V and 6 from J, leaving 7 bases between them. This CDR3 has 11 residues. The CDR3 DNA is TGTGCCAGCAGCGCGCTCAATGGCTACACCTTC. Its translation is CASSALNGYTF.

The rearrangement links TRBV18 to TRBJ1-5; maybe TRBD1 (6 bases). V lost 6 bases to trimming and J lost 4 bases, with 16 bases between them. Germline CDR1 and CDR2: KGHSH and LQKENI. This CDR3 comprises 15 residues. CDR3 region: CASSQRGQINQPQHF. The CDR3 DNA is TGTGCCAGCTCCCAACGAGGACAGATAAATCAGCCCCAGCATTTT.

The V and J genes are TRBV7-9 and TRBJ2-7, with 11 bases matching TRBD1. J gave up 3 bases and V 5 bases, and 6 bases lay outside the gene matches. Per the germline V gene, CDR1 is SEHNR and CDR2 is FQNEAQ (reference sequence). The length of the CDR3 is 15 residues. CDR3 amino acids: CASSPPGQGVYEQYF. DNA of the CDR3: TGTGCCAGCAGCCCCCCGGGACAGGGGGTCTACGAGCAGTACTTC.

This clone was seen a single time. The chain has TRBV6-5 and TRBJ2-7; possible D gene TRBD2, 6 bases. Trimming removed 6 bases at V and 0 bases at J, with 12 bases between. Germline CDR1 and CDR2: MNHEY and SVGAGI. This CDR3 region has 14 residues. In nucleotides, the CDR3 is TGTGCCAGCAGCGGGAGCTCTAGCTCCTACGAGCAGTACTTC. Amino acid sequence: CASSGSSSSYEQYF.

This chain joins TRBV5-5 and TRBJ1-3; tentatively, D is TRBD1 (6 bases). This CDR3 contains 16 residues. Trimming removed 0 bases from V and 1 base from J, with 11 bases in between. Looked up from germline, CDR1 is SGHKS and CDR2 is YYEKEE (reference sequence). CDR3 sequence (DNA): TGTGCCAGCAGCTTGGAAGGGAGGGGGTCTGGAAACACCATATATTTT. Translating it yields CASSLEGRGSGNTIYF.

The rearrangement links TRBV27 to TRBJ2-3, with 10 positions matching TRBD2. Germline V CDR1 and CDR2: MNHEY, SMNVEV (reference sequence). There are 15 residues in the CDR3. The J segment lost 12 bases and the V segment lost 5 bases, leaving 14 bases of the junction unmatched. The CDR3 loop is CASSLLDPGTSAQYF. The CDR3, as DNA: TGTGCCAGCAGTCTACTAGACCCTGGGACTAGCGCCCAGTATTTT.

The chain joins TRBV28 to TRBJ2-3; 8 positions match TRBD2. Germline loops: CDR1 MDHEN, CDR2 SYDVKM. The CDR3 sequence is 14 residues long. V lost 8 bases, J lost 2 bases, and 6 bases stayed unmatched. The DNA for the CDR3 is TGTGCCAGCGACGGCGGGAGGCCCACAGATACGCAGTATTTT. It codes for CASDGGRPTDTQYF.

This clone showed up just once. The genes are TRBV7-9 and TRBJ2-5, with D perhaps TRBD2 (6 bases). The CDR3 consists of 15 residues. CDR1 is SEHNR, CDR2 FQNEAQ, per germline (reference sequence). Trimming shortened V by 5 bases and J by 2 bases, and 15 bases separated the two germline ends. This CDR3 reads CASSRVRDFQETQYF. CDR3 nucleotide sequence: TGTGCCAGCAGCCGAGTGAGGGACTTTCAAGAGACCCAGTACTTC.

The chain employs TRBV5-1 and TRBJ2-2, with 11 nucleotides matching TRBD1. This CDR3 comprises 15 residues. The trim removed 6 bases at V and 4 bases at J, leaving 5 bases unmatched. CDR1 is SGHRS, CDR2 YFSETQ, per germline. The CDR3 sequence is CASNLGTGGTGELFF. The CDR3 DNA reads as TGCGCCAGCAATCTCGGGACAGGGGGCACCGGGGAGCTGTTTTTT.

This chain joins TRBV5-6 and TRBJ2-3; 9 bases map to TRBD1. Germline loops: CDR1 SGHDT, CDR2 YYEEEE. V was pared by 4 bases and J by 6 bases, with 9 bases of the junction left unmatched. This CDR3 comprises 15 residues. DNA for the CDR3: TGTGCCAGCAGCCAAACAGGACAGGGGAGTGATACGCAGTATTTT. This codes for CASSQTGQGSDTQYF.

The chain joins TRBV6-1 to TRBJ2-1; D uncertain. This CDR3 has 14 residues. Between the trimmed V and J ends, which lost 4 bases and 8 bases, there was a span of 15 bases. Germline V gene data show CDR1 as MNHNS and CDR2 as SASEGT. CDR3 sequence: CASSGGLGMDEQFF. The CDR3 coding sequence is TGTGCCAGCAGTGGTGGGCTCGGCATGGATGAGCAGTTCTTC.

The chain uses TRBV25-1 and TRBJ1-6; D unresolved. This CDR3 region has 14 residues. The germline V gene has CDR1 MGHDK and CDR2 SYGVNS. V lost 8 bases and J lost 8, with 16 bases in between. The CDR3 DNA follows: TGTGCCAGCCGCGATACGGGGTTGGATTCACCCCTCCACTTT. It yields the protein CASRDTGLDSPLHF. Combining the CDR3 with reference TRBV25-1 and TRBJ1-6 gives the whole variable domain EADIYQTPRYLVIGTGKKITLECSQTMGHDKMYWYQQDPGMELHLIHYSYGVNSTEKGDLSSESTVSRIRTEHFPLTLESARPSHTSQYLCASRDTGLDSPLHFGNGTRLTVT.